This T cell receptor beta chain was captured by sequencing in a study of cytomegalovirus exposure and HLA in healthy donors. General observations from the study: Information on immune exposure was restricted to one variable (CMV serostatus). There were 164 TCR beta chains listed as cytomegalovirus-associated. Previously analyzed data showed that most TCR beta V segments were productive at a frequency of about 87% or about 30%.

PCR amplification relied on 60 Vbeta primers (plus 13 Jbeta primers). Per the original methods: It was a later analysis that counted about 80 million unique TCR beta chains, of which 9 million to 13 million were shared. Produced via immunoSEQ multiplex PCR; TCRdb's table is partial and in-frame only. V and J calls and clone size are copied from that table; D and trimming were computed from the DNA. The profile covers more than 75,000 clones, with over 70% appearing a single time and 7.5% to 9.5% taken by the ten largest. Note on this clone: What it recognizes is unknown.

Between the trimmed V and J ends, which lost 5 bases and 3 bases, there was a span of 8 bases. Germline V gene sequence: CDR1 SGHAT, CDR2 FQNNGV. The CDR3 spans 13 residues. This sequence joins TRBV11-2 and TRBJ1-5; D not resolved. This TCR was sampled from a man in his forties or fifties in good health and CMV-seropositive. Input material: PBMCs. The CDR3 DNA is TGTGCCAGCAGCACAAGTCACAATCAGCCCCAGCATTTT. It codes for CASSTSHNQPQHF.